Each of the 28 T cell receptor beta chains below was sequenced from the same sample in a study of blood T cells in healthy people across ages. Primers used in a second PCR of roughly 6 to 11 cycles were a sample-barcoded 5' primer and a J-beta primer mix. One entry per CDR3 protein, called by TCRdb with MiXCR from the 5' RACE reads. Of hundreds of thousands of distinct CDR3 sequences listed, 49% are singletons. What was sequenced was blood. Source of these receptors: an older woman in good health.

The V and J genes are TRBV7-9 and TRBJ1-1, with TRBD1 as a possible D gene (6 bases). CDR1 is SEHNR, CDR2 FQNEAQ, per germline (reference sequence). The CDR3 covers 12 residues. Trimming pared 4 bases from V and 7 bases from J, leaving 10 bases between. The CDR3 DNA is TGTGCCAGCAGCTCAACAGGGATTGAAGCTTTCTTT. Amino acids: CASSSTGIEAFF.

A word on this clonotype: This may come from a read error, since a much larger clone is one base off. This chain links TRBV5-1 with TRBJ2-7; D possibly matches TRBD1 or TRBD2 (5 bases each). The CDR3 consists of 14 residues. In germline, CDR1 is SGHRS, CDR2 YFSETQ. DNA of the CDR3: TGCGCCGGCAGCTTGGCCGGGACCCTTTACGAGCAGTACTTC. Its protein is CAGSLAGTLYEQYF.

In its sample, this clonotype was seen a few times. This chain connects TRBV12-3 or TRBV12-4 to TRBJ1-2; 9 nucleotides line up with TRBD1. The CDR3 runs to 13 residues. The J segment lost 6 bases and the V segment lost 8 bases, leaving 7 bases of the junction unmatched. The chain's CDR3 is CASSLRDRDGYTF. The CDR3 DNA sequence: TGTGCCAGCTCCTTAAGGGACAGGGATGGCTACACCTTC.

The CDR3 protein is CASTQFPGTGPYEQYF. The CDR3 region has the DNA TGTGCCAGCACCCAATTTCCTGGGACAGGGCCCTACGAGCAGTACTTC. The J gene is TRBJ2-7, the V gene TRBV5-6; 9 bases align to TRBD1. The trim removed 6 bases at V and 2 bases at J, leaving 12 bases unmatched. CDR3 length: 16 amino acids. The germline V gene encodes CDR1 SGHDT and CDR2 YYEEEE.

This CDR3 reads CASSPFSGAQETQYF. The CDR3 DNA is TGTGCCAGCTCACCGTTCTCTGGCGCCCAAGAGACCCAGTACTTC. The chain recombines TRBV18 with TRBJ2-5; D call uncertain. This CDR3 is built from 15 residues. V was pared by 3 bases and J by 1 base, with 12 bases between. Germline loops: CDR1 KGHSH, CDR2 LQKENI. Full variable domain (remainder filled in from reference TRBV18 and TRBJ2-5): NAGVMQNPRHLVRRRGQEARLRCSPMKGHSHVYWYRQLPEEGLKFMVYLQKENIIDESGMPKERFSAEFPKEGPSILRIQQVVRGDSAAYFCASSPFSGAQETQYFGPGTRLLVL.

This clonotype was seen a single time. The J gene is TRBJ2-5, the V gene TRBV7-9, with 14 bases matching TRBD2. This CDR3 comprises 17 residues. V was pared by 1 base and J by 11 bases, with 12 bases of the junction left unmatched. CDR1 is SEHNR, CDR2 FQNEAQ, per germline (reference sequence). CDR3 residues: CASSLGLAGGPVREQYF. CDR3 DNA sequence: TGTGCCAGCAGCTTAGGACTAGCGGGAGGGCCTGTTCGAGAGCAGTACTTC.

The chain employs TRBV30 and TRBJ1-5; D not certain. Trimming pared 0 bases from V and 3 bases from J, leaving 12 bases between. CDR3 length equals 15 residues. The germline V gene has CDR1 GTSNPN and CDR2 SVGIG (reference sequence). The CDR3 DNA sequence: TGTGCCTGGAGTGTCTTCGGCGGCTTCAATCAGCCCCAGCATTTT. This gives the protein CAWSVFGGFNQPQHF. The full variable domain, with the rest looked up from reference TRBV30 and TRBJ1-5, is SQTIHQWPATLVQPVGSPLSLECTVEGTSNPNLYWYRQAAGRGLQLLFYSVGIGQISSEVPQNLSASRPQDRQFILSSKKLLLSDSGFYLCAWSVFGGFNQPQHFGDGTRLSIL.

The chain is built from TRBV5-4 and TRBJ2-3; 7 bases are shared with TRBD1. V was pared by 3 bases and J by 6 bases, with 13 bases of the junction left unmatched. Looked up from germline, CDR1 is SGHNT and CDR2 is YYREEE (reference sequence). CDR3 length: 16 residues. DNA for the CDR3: TGTGCCAGCAGCTCACCCGGGACAGCGTCGTTTGATACGCAGTATTTT. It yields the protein CASSSPGTASFDTQYF.

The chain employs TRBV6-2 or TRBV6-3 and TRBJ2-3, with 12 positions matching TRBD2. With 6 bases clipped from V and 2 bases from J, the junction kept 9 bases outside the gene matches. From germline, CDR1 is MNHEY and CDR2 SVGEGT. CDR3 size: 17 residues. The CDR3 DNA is TGTGCCAGCAGAAAACTTGGACTAGCGGGGATCACAGATACGCAGTATTTT. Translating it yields CASRKLGLAGITDTQYF.

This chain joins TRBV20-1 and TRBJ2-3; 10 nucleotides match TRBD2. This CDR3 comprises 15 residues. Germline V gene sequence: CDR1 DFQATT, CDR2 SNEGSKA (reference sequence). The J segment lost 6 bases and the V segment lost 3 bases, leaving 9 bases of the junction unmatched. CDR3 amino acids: CSARIGTSVSDTQYF. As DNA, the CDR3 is TGCAGTGCTAGGATAGGGACTAGCGTTTCCGATACGCAGTATTTT.

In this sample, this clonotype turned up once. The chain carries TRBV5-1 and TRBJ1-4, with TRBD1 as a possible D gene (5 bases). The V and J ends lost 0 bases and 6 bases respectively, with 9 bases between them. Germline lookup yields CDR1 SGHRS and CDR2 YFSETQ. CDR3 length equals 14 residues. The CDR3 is CASSLEGWDEKLFF. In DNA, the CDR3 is TGCGCCAGCAGCTTGGAGGGGTGGGATGAAAAACTGTTTTTT.

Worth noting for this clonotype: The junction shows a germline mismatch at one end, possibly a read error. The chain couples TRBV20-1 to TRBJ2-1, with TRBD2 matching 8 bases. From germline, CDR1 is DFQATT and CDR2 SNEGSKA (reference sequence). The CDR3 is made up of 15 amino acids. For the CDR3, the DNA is TGCGGTGCTAGAGTACGACTAGCGCAATACAATGAGCAGTTCTTC. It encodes CGARVRLAQYNEQFF.

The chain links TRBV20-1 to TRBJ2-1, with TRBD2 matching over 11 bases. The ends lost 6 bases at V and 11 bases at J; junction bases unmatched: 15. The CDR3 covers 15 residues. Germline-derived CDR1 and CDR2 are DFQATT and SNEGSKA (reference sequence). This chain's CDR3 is CSATGGDSGRGKQFF. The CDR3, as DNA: TGCAGTGCAACCGGAGGGGATAGCGGGAGGGGGAAGCAGTTCTTC.

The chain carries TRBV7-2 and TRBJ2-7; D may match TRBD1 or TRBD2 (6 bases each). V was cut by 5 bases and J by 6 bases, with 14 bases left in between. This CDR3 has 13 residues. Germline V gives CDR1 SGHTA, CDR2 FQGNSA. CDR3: CASSQDTGAEQYF. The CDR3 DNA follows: TGTGCCAGCAGCCAGGATACGGGGGCCGAGCAGTACTTC.

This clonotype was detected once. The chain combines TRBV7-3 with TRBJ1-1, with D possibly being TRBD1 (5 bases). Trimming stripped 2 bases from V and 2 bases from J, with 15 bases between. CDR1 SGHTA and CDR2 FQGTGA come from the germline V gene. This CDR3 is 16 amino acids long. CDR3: CASSLGGSGFNTEAFF. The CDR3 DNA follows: TGTGCCAGCAGCTTAGGGGGGAGCGGGTTCAACACTGAAGCTTTCTTT.

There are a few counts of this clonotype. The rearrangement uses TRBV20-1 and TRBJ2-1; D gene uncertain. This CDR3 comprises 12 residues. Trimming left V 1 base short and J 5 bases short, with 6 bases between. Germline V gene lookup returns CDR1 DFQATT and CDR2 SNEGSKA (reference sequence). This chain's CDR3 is CSARGLHNEQFF. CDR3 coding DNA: TGCAGTGCTAGAGGCCTCCACAATGAGCAGTTCTTC.

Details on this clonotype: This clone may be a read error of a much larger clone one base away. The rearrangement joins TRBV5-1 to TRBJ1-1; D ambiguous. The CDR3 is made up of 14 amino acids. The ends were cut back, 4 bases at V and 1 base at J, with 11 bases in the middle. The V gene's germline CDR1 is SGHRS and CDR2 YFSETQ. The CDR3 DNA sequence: TGCGCCAGCAGCGTAGTCCCGGAGAACACTGAAGCTTTCTTT. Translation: CASSVVPENTEAFF. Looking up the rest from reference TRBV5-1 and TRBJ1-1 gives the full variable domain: KAGVTQTPRYLIKTRGQQVTLSCSPISGHRSVSWYQQTPGQGLQFLFEYFSETQRNKGNFPGRFSGRQFSNSRSEMNVSTLELGDSALYLCASSVVPENTEAFFGQGTRLTVV.

This CDR3 reads CSVETKSLGELFF. The CDR3 DNA sequence: TGCAGCGTTGAAACAAAAAGCCTCGGGGAGCTGTTTTTT. The rearrangement joins TRBV29-1 to TRBJ2-2; D unresolved. This CDR3 has 13 residues. CDR1 SQVTM and CDR2 ANQGSEA come from the germline V gene. V dropped 2 bases and J dropped 7 bases, with 11 bases sitting between them.

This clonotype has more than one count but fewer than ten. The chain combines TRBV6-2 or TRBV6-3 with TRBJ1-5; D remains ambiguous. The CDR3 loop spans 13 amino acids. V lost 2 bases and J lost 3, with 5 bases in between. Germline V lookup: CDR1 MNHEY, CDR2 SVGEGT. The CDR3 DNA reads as TGTGCCAGCAGTTACAGGGACAATCAGCCCCAGCATTTT. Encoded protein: CASSYRDNQPQHF.

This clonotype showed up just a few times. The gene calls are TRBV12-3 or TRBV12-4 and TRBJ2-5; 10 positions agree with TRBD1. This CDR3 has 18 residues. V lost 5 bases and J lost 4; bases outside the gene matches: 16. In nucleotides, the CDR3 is TGTGCCAGCAGTCGCGAACAACTCGTGACAGGGGGCGTAGAGACCCAGTACTTC. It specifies CASSREQLVTGGVETQYF.

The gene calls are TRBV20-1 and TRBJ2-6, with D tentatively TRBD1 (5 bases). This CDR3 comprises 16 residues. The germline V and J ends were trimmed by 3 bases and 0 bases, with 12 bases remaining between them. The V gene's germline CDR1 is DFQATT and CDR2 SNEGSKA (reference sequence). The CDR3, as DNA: TGCAGTGCTAGGGACACCGCTACCTCTGGGGCCAACGTCCTGACTTTC. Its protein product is CSARDTATSGANVLTF.

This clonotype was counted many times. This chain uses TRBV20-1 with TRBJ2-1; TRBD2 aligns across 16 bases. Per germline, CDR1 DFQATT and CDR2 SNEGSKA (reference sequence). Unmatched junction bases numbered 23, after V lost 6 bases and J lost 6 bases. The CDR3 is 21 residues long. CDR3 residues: CSAPWVSPGLAGGWSGNEQFF. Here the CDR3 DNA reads TGCAGTGCGCCCTGGGTTTCCCCGGGACTAGCGGGAGGGTGGTCGGGCAATGAGCAGTTCTTC.

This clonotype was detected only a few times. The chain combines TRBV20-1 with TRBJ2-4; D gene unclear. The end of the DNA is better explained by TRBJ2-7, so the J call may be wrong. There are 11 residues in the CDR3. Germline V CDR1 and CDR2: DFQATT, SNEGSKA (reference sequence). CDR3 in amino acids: CSAQLGSEQYF. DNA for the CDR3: TGCAGTGCCCAGCTAGGTTCCGAGCAGTACTTC.

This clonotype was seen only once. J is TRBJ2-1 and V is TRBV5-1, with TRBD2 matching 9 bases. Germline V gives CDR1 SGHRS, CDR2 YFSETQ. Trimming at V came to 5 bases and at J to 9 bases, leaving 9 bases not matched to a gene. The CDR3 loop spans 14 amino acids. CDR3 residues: CASRFSGSIGEQFF. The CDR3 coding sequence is TGCGCCAGCAGATTTAGCGGGAGTATCGGTGAGCAGTTCTTC.

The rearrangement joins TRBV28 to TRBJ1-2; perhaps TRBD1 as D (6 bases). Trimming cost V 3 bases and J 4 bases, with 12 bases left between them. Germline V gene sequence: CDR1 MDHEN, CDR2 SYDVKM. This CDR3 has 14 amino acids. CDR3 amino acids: CASSFSGAPYGYTF. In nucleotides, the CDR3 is TGTGCCAGCAGTTTCTCGGGGGCGCCCTATGGCTACACCTTC.

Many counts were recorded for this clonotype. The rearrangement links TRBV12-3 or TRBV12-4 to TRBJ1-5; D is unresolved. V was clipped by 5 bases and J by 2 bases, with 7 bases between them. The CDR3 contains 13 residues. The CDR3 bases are TGTGCCAGCAGTCCCCGGGGCAATCAGCCCCAGCATTTT. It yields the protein CASSPRGNQPQHF.

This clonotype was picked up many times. Written as DNA, the CDR3 is TGCAGTGCCCATAACCCCGGACGGCAAGAGACCCAGTACTTC. Protein product: CSAHNPGRQETQYF. V is TRBV20-1 and J is TRBJ2-5; D unresolved. This CDR3 contains 14 residues. V was pared by 6 bases and J by 2 bases, with 16 bases between. The germline CDR1 and CDR2 sequences are DFQATT and SNEGSKA (reference sequence).

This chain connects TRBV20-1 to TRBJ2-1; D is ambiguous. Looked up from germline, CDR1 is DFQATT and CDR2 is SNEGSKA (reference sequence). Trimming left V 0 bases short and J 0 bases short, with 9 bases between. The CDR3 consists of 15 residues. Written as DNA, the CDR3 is TGCAGTGCTAGAGATGTGAGAGGCTCCTACAATGAGCAGTTCTTC. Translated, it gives CSARDVRGSYNEQFF.